This TCR beta chain was sequenced for a study of CD8 T cell repertoires and HIV-1 epitope variants. Overall study context: Twenty-five autologous and known Gag and Nef epitope variant peptides each stimulated T cells separately.

A note on this clone: Its antigen is not identified.

From germline, CDR1 is GTSNPN and CDR2 SVGIG (reference sequence). This CDR3 is built from 11 residues. The repertoire was sequenced with immunoSEQ multiplex PCR; TCRdb's copy has only in-frame clones and lacks some. The sample carries under 4,000 clones, roughly 60% recorded once. The sequenced material came from cultured CD8+ T cells derived from PBMCs. The chain combines TRBV30 with TRBJ1-1; D unresolved. This sequence was found in a male donor with HIV. The CDR3 loop reads CQVELNTEAFF. In nucleotides, the CDR3 is TGTCAGGTAGAACTAAACACTGAAGCTTTCTTT.